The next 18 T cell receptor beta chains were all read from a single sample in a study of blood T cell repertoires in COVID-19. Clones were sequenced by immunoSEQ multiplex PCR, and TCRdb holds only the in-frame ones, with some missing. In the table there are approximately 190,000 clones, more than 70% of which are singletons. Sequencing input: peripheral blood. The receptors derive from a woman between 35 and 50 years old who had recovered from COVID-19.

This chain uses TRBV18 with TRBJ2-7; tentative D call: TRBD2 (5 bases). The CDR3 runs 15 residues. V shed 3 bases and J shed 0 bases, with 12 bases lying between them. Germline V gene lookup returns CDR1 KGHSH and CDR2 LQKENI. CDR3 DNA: TGTGCCAGCTCACCCCCAGCGGATGGCTCCTACGAGCAGTACTTC. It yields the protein CASSPPADGSYEQYF.

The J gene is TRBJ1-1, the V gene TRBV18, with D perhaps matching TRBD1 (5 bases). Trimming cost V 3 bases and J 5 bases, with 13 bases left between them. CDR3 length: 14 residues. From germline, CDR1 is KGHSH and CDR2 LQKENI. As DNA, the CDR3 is TGTGCCAGCTCACCCCAGACGGAGGGGACTGAAGCTTTCTTT. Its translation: CASSPQTEGTEAFF.

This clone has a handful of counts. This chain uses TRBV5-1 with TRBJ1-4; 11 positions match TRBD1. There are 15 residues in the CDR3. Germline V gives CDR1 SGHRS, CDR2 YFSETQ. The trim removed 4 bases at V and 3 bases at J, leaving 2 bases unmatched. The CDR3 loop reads CASSGQGAANEKLFF. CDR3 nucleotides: TGCGCCAGCAGCGGACAGGGGGCGGCTAATGAAAAACTGTTTTTT.

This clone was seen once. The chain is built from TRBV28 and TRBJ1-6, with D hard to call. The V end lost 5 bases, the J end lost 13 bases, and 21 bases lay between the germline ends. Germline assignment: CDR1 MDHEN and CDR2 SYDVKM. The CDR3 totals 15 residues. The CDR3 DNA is TGTGCCAGCAGTGGCCCCGGGATGGCCCCGTCTCCCCTCCACTTT. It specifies CASSGPGMAPSPLHF.

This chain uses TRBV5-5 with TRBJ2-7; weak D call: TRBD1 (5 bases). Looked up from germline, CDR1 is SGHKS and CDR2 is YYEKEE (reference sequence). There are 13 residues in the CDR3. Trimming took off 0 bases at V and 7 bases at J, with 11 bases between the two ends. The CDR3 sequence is CASSLAPKGEQYF. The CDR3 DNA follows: TGTGCCAGCAGCTTGGCCCCCAAGGGGGAGCAGTACTTC.

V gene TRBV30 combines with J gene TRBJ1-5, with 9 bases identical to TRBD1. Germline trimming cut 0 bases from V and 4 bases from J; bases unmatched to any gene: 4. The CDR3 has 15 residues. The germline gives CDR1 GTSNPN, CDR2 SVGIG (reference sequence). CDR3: CAWSVGTGKNQPQHF. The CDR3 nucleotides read TGTGCCTGGAGTGTAGGGACAGGGAAGAATCAGCCCCAGCATTTT.

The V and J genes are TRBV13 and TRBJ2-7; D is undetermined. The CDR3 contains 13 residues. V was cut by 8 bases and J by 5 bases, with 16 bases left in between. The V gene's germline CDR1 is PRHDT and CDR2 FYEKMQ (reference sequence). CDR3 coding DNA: TGTGCCAGCCAGGCTCCCCCCCTGAACGAGCAGTACTTC. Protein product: CASQAPPLNEQYF.

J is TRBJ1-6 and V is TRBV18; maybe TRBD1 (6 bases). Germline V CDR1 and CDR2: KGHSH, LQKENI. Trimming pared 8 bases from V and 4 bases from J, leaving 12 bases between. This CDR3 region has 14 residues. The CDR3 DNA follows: TGTGCCAGCACCCGGACAGAGTATAATTCACCCCTCCACTTT. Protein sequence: CASTRTEYNSPLHF.

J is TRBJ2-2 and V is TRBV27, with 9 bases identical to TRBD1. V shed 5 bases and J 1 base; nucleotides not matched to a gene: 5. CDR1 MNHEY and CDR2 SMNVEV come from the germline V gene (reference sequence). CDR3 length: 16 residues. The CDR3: CASSRRTGVNTGELFF. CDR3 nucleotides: TGTGCCAGCAGTCGCCGGACAGGGGTGAACACCGGGGAGCTGTTTTTT.

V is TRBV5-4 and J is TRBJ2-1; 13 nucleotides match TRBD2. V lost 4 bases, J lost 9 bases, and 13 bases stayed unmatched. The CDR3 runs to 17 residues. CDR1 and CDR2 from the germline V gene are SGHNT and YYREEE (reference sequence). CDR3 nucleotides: TGTGCCAGCAGCCTCGGGACTAGCGGGGCCCTATTTCGTGAGCAGTTCTTC. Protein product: CASSLGTSGALFREQFF. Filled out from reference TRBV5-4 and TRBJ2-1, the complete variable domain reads ETGVTQSPTHLIKTRGQQVTLRCSSQSGHNTVSWYQQALGQGPQFIFQYYREEENGRGNFPPRFSGLQFPNYSSELNVNALELDDSALYLCASSLGTSGALFREQFFGPGTRLTVL.

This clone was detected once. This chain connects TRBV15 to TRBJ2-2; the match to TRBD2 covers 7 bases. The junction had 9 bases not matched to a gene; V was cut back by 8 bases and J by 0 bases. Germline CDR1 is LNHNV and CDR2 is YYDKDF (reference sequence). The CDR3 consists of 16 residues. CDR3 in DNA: TGTGCCACCTCCATTCGCCTAGCGGCGAACACCGGGGAGCTGTTTTTT. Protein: CATSIRLAANTGELFF.

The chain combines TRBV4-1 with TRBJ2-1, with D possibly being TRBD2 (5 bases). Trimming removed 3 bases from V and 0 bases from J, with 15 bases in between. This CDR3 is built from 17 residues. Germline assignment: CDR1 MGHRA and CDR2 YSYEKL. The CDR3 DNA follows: TGCGCCAGCAGCCAGGAAGGCCTAGGGAGCTCCTACAATGAGCAGTTCTTC. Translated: CASSQEGLGSSYNEQFF.

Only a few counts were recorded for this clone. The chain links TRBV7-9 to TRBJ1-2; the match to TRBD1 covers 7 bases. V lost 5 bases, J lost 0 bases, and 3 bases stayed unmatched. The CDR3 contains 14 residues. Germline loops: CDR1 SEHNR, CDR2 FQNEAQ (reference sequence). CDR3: CASSTTGANYGYTF. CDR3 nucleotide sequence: TGTGCCAGCAGCACAACAGGGGCTAACTATGGCTACACCTTC.

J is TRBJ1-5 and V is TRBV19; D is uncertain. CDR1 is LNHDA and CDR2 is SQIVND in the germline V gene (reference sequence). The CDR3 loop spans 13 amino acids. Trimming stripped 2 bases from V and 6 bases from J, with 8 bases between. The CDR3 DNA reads TGTGCCAGTAGTATACAGGTTAGTCAGCCCCAGCATTTT. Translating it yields CASSIQVSQPQHF.

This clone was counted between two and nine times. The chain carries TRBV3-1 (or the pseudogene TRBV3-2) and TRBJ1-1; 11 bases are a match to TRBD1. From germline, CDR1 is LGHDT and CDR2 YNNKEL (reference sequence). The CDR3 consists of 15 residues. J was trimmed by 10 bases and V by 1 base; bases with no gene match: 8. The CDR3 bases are TGTGCCAGCAGCCAAGCGGACAGGGGGCCGGTGGGAGCTTTCTTT. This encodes CASSQADRGPVGAFF.

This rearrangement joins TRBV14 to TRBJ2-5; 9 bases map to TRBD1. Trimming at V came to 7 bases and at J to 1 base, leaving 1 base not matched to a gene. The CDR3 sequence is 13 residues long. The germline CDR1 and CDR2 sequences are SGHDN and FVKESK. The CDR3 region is CASKGQGQETQYF. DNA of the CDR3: TGTGCCAGCAAGGGACAGGGCCAAGAGACCCAGTACTTC.

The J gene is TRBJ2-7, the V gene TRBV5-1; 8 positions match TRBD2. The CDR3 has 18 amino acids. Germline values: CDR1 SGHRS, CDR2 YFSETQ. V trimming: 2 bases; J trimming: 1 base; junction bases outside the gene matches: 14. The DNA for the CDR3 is TGCGCCAGCAGCTTTTACCTAGTCGGGGGGGCCGCATCCTACGAGCAGTACTTC. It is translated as CASSFYLVGGAASYEQYF.

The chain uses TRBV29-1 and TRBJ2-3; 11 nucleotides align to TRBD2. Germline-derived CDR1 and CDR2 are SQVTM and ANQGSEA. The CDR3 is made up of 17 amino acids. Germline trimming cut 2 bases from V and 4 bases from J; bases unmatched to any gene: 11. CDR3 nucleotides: TGCAGCGTTGAATCTTGGGATAGCGGGAGGGCCTCAGATACGCAGTATTTT. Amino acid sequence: CSVESWDSGRASDTQYF.